Sequencing of this T cell receptor beta chain was carried out in a study of CXCR3-negative and CXCR3-positive naive CD8 T cells (dated by TCRdb to about 2019). Study-wide context: In total, approximately 130 million TRB reads were obtained, or roughly 1.5 +/- 0.3 million reads per library. Data from ten to twelve donors, pooled across two independent experiments, went into the diversity and physicochemical repertoire analyses. Naive subsets from five or six donors and memory cells from 3 donors were included in the TRBV-TRBJ cluster analysis.

TCRdb lists the instrument as NextSeq 550. The Human TCR Profiling Kit (MiLaboratory) was used to prepare UMI-labeled 5' RACE TRB cDNA libraries. cDNA synthesis used the entire amount of extracted RNA, and PCR amplification then used the entire amount of cDNA produced. Libraries were prepared in parallel using an identical number of PCR cycles. On the authors' methods: About 53,000 +/- 9,400 unique UMI-labeled TRB cDNA molecules per library were extracted with MIGEC and MiXCR, with at least two reads per UMI required. On average, roughly 40,000 +/- 10,000 functional in-frame TRB CDR3 nucleotide clonotypes lacking stop codons were found per library. After downsampling to 5000 UMI-labeled TRB molecules per sample, diversity metrics, including normalized Shannon-Wiener and Chao1, were computed in VDJtools. For the central five CDR3 residues, VDJtools calculated physicochemical properties weighted by clonotype size, namely interaction energy, strength, volume and Kidera factor 4. Based on TCRdb reprocessing of the reads, there is one entry per CDR3 protein sequence, and DNA is missing. These V and J calls rely on TCRdb rather than the paper's analysis. The sample table holds some 150,000 distinct CDR3 sequences. The ten largest clones represent around 0.5% of the sample.

General conclusions and limits of the study: Within the same donor, TRBV-TRBJ usage looked similar between naive CXCR3-negative and CXCR3-positive cells, but memory cells had distinct patterns. Comparably high repertoire diversity was found in both naive subsets, whereas much lower repertoire diversity was found in memory CD8+ T cells. TRB CDR3s from CXCR3-positive naive cells showed higher hydrophobicity (lower Kidera factor 4), lower energy, and higher strength and volume indices than CXCR3-negative naive cells. Freshly isolated PBMCs were used for most assays because CXCR3 expression partially decreased after cryopreservation. Because surface CD5, which has been linked to self-reactivity in mice, was comparable between naive subsets, TCR interaction strength was also inferred from TRB CDR3 physicochemical properties.

As encoded in the germline V gene, CDR1 is SGHRS while CDR2 is YFSETQ. Counted from cysteine to phenylalanine, this CDR3 has 16 amino acids. No DNA is given. For each CD8+ T cell subset, flow sorting was done in triplicate, and a few hundred thousand cells per subset went directly into RLT lysis buffer. Naive CD8+ T cells were defined stringently as CD45RO-CCR7+CD27+CD95- to exclude memory contaminants. Peripheral blood mononuclear cells were isolated from buffy coats using standard density gradient centrifugation. A FACSAria III was used to flow-sort naive CD8+ T cells into CXCR3-negative and CXCR3-positive populations. Total RNA was extracted from sorted cells with an RNeasy Mini Kit. With regard to this clonotype: The antigen it recognizes is unknown.

The chain uses TRBV5-1 and TRBJ1-2; as DNA is missing, the TRBD1 call by TCRdb cannot be tested. The material sequenced was naive CXCR3+ CD8+ T cells from blood. Taken with the paper, the label for cell subset or site translates to: CD45RO-CCR7+CD27+CD95- naive CD8+ T cells expressing CXCR3 (TNR3+). This clonotype was sampled from a human donor in good health. Some clones in this sample may be carry-over from other donors' samples. CDR3 reads: CASSLAFRGSGYGYTF.